The 21 T cell receptor beta chains below come from one sample, sequenced in a study of OX40 agonist ivuxolimab in advanced cancers. Libraries were prepared by immunoSEQ multiplex PCR; TCRdb keeps only in-frame clonotypes and omits some of them. The sample includes 75,000 to 95,000 clones, approximately 88% of them seen just once. The sample consisted of CD4+ or CD8+ T cells sorted from blood, taken in a trial of the OX40 agonist ivuxolimab. The receptors come from an adult with an advanced solid tumor such as melanoma, head and neck, liver or kidney cancer.

The chain recombines TRBV7-9 with TRBJ2-1, with TRBD2 matching 8 bases. Per germline, CDR1 SEHNR and CDR2 FQNEAQ (reference sequence). This CDR3 has 15 amino acids. V trimming: 3 bases; J trimming: 2 bases; junction bases outside the gene matches: 3. CDR3: CASSFAGGAYNEQFF. The CDR3 region has the DNA TGTGCCAGCAGCTTCGCGGGAGGCGCCTACAATGAGCAGTTCTTC.

The V call is TRBV21-1, the J call TRBJ1-1; the table gives TRBD1 as D, unverified against the DNA. TRBV21-1 is assigned pseudogene status. This CDR3 contains 15 residues. CDR3 amino acids: CASSKPTGRNTEAFF. In DNA form, the CDR3 reads TGTGCCAGCAGCAAACCCACAGGGAGGAACACTGAAGCTTTCTTT.

This sequence joins TRBV28 and TRBJ2-1; possible D gene TRBD2, 6 bases. The length of the CDR3 is 15 residues. Trimming removed 2 bases from V and 0 bases from J, with 8 bases in between. Per germline, CDR1 MDHEN and CDR2 SYDVKM. Here the CDR3 DNA reads TGTGCCAGCAGTTTAGGCGGGACCTCCTACAATGAGCAGTTCTTC. It codes for CASSLGGTSYNEQFF.

The V and J genes are TRBV5-4 and TRBJ1-2; the D is unclear. CDR1 SGHNT and CDR2 YYREEE come from the germline V gene (reference sequence). The CDR3 runs to 15 residues. The V end lost 5 bases, the J end lost 2 bases, and 16 bases lay between the germline ends. The CDR3 DNA follows: TGTGCCAGCAGTCCCCGAGGTTCGGGAAACTATGGCTACACCTTC. This codes for CASSPRGSGNYGYTF. The entire variable domain, with the rest obtained from reference TRBV5-4 and TRBJ1-2, is as follows: ETGVTQSPTHLIKTRGQQVTLRCSSQSGHNTVSWYQQALGQGPQFIFQYYREEENGRGNFPPRFSGLQFPNYSSELNVNALELDDSALYLCASSPRGSGNYGYTFGSGTRLTVV.

The chain couples TRBV9 to TRBJ1-6; the D is unclear. This CDR3 contains 15 residues. Germline lookup yields CDR1 SGDLS and CDR2 YYNGEE. The V end was cut by 2 bases, the J end by 6 bases, with 12 bases between. CDR3 nucleotides: TGTGCCAGCAGCGTTTCGGAACCCTTTAATTCACCCCTCCACTTT. It translates to CASSVSEPFNSPLHF.

The genes are TRBV19 and TRBJ1-2, with a tentative D call TRBD1 (6 bases). The CDR3 length is 15 residues. V was cut by 6 bases and J by 2 bases, with 16 bases left in between. Looked up from germline, CDR1 is LNHDA and CDR2 is SQIVND (reference sequence). CDR3 in amino acids: CASSLSSGGNYGYTF. Written as DNA, the CDR3 is TGTGCCAGTAGCCTATCTTCCGGGGGCAACTATGGCTACACCTTC.

The V gene is TRBV19, the J gene TRBJ2-5, with 10 bases lining up with TRBD1. The CDR3 is 15 residues long. Germline loops: CDR1 LNHDA, CDR2 SQIVND (reference sequence). V was clipped by 8 bases and J by 3 bases; unmatched bases: 9. CDR3 nucleotides: TGTGCCAGTCAGCGGGGACAGGGGAAAGAAGAGACCCAGTACTTC. This encodes CASQRGQGKEETQYF.

The rearrangement links TRBV6-4 to TRBJ1-2; 12 bases are a match to TRBD1. V lost 5 bases and J lost 4; bases outside the gene matches: 5. The V gene's germline CDR1 is MRHNA and CDR2 SNTAGT. The CDR3 contains 15 residues. The CDR3: CASSPGTGGSYGYTF. CDR3 coding DNA: TGTGCCAGCAGTCCCGGGACAGGGGGCTCCTATGGCTACACCTTC.

This chain joins TRBV19 and TRBJ1-5, with D tentatively TRBD1 (6 bases). Germline V CDR1 and CDR2: LNHDA, SQIVND (reference sequence). The V end was cut by 0 bases, the J end by 12 bases, with 15 bases between. The CDR3 loop spans 14 amino acids. CDR3 amino acids: CASSIDPGTTRQHF. Here the CDR3 DNA reads TGTGCCAGTAGTATAGATCCGGGGACAACTCGCCAGCATTTT.

This clone has just a few counts. The CDR3 reads CASSAKQGEVGETQYF. As DNA, the CDR3 is TGTGCCAGCAGCGCCAAACAGGGGGAGGTAGGAGAGACCCAGTACTTC. The chain carries TRBV7-9 and TRBJ2-5; 8 nucleotides align to TRBD1. Germline values: CDR1 SEHNR, CDR2 FQNEAQ (reference sequence). The ends lost 5 bases at V and 4 bases at J; junction bases unmatched: 12. This CDR3 contains 16 residues.

This clone was seen only once. V usage is TRBV7-9 and J usage is TRBJ1-3; a weak D match, TRBD1 (6 bases). V dropped 5 bases and J dropped 3 bases, with 11 bases sitting between them. Germline V gene sequence: CDR1 SEHNR, CDR2 FQNEAQ (reference sequence). The CDR3 covers 14 residues. The CDR3 bases are TGTGCCAGCAGCCTACAGGGAGGTGGAAACACCATATATTTT. Protein: CASSLQGGGNTIYF.

In this sample, this clone turned up once. The CDR3 here is CAISDRQVEDNEQFF. The CDR3 nucleotides are TGTGCCATCAGTGATCGACAGGTTGAAGACAATGAGCAGTTCTTC. J is TRBJ2-1 and V is TRBV10-3; tentatively, D is TRBD1 (6 bases). The V gene's germline CDR1 is ENHRY and CDR2 SYGVKD. The CDR3 runs 15 residues. Trimming took off 3 bases at V and 5 bases at J, with 14 bases between the two ends.

V and J are TRBV4-1 and TRBJ2-5, with 10 bases aligning to TRBD2. This CDR3 comprises 17 residues. The V and J ends lost 1 base and 1 base, in that order; junction bases with no gene match: 6. The germline gives CDR1 MGHRA, CDR2 YSYEKL. The CDR3 DNA reads as TGCGCCAGCAGCCAAGGGGTAGCGGGAGGCCTCCAAGAGACCCAGTACTTC. This codes for CASSQGVAGGLQETQYF.

This clone was detected a few times. The V and J genes are TRBV6-5 and TRBJ2-7; 8 positions match TRBD2. Looked up from germline, CDR1 is MNHEY and CDR2 is SVGAGI. The CDR3 has 14 amino acids. V lost 0 bases to trimming and J lost 7 bases; unmatched junction nucleotides: 5. CDR3 sequence (DNA): TGTGCCAGCAGTTACTCGGGGACTAGGGGTGAGCAGTACTTC. This codes for CASSYSGTRGEQYF.

This chain connects TRBV12-5 to TRBJ2-1; D uncertain. Germline CDR1 reads LGHNT; CDR2 reads FRNRAP. V lost 3 bases and J 2 bases, leaving 17 bases between the germline ends. The CDR3 length is 17 residues. CDR3 amino acids: CASGFQINPAAYNEQFF. CDR3 in DNA: TGTGCTAGTGGTTTTCAAATCAACCCCGCAGCCTACAATGAGCAGTTCTTC.

The chain has TRBV11-2 and TRBJ2-7, with D tentatively TRBD1 (5 bases). V was cut by 2 bases and J by 0 bases, with 11 bases left in between. Germline loops: CDR1 SGHAT, CDR2 FQNNGV. The CDR3 runs 15 residues. The CDR3 DNA sequence: TGTGCCAGCAGCTTACGTACAGGAAGCTCCTACGAGCAGTACTTC. Amino acids: CASSLRTGSSYEQYF.

The chain links TRBV6-4 to TRBJ1-1; D ambiguous. V was cut by 2 bases and J by 1 base, with 8 bases left in between. Germline V gene lookup returns CDR1 MRHNA and CDR2 SNTAGT. The CDR3 length is 14 residues. CDR3 DNA: TGTGCCAGCAGTGACGGAGGCCGGAACACTGAAGCTTTCTTT. This gives the protein CASSDGGRNTEAFF.

The chain links TRBV7-9 to TRBJ2-5, with D possibly matching TRBD2 (6 bases). CDR3 length: 14 amino acids. Germline values: CDR1 SEHNR, CDR2 FQNEAQ (reference sequence). V lost 2 bases to trimming and J lost 5 bases, with 12 bases between them. CDR3 protein: CASSLYTLAETQYF. In nucleotides, the CDR3 is TGTGCCAGCAGCTTATATACTCTAGCGGAGACCCAGTACTTC.

This clone was observed a few times. The genes are TRBV6-1 and TRBJ1-2; D is possibly TRBD1 (5 bases). The CDR3 extends over 12 amino acids. CDR1 and CDR2 (germline): MNHNS, SASEGT. The germline V and J ends were trimmed by 1 base and 5 bases, with 5 bases remaining between them. CDR3 nucleotide sequence: TGTGCCAGCAGTGAAGGGGGGTATGGCTACACCTTC. Encoded protein: CASSEGGYGYTF.

This clone has just one count. The CDR3 bases are TGTGCCAGCAGCGTAGGGATCAGCAATCAGCCCCAGCATTTT. It translates to CASSVGISNQPQHF. The chain combines TRBV9 with TRBJ1-5; D remains ambiguous. Trimming took off 0 bases at V and 1 base at J, with 5 bases between the two ends. Germline loops: CDR1 SGDLS, CDR2 YYNGEE. The CDR3 runs 14 residues.

The rearrangement links TRBV11-2 to TRBJ1-2; TRBD1 is a possible D gene (5 bases). Trimming took 5 bases from V and 4 from J, leaving 14 bases between them. This CDR3 contains 14 residues. In germline, CDR1 is SGHAT, CDR2 FQNNGV. The DNA of the CDR3 is TGTGCCAGCAGCCCACCCGACAGAAGCTATGGCTACACCTTC. It codes for CASSPPDRSYGYTF.